Following are 28 T cell receptor beta chains from one sample sequenced in a study of Graves' ophthalmopathy and Graves' hyperthyroidism. RNA transcripts were the source from which TCR beta CDR3 regions were amplified. First-round RT-PCR employed HTBI primers, with a second-round multiplex PCR after it. Each CDR3 protein gets one entry after TCRdb re-called the multiplex PCR reads with MiXCR. This table holds some 750,000 distinct CDR3 sequences, 40% found once. Sequences were obtained from peripheral blood. Receptors originate from an adult man with Graves' ophthalmopathy.

This chain uses TRBV7-8 with TRBJ1-1; 7 bases are shared with TRBD1. Germline-derived CDR1 and CDR2 are SGHVS and FQNEAQ. The CDR3 runs 17 residues. V lost 1 base, J lost 1 base, and 9 bases stayed unmatched. CDR3 sequence reads: CASSLVRPGQKNTEAFF. DNA of the CDR3: TGTGCCAGCAGCTTAGTTAGGCCGGGACAGAAGAACACTGAAGCTTTCTTT.

The chain has TRBV14 and TRBJ1-4; D gene ambiguous. Per the germline V gene, CDR1 is SGHDN and CDR2 is FVKESK. Trimming pared 4 bases from V and 7 bases from J, leaving 16 bases between. The CDR3 length is 15 residues. The CDR3 protein is CASSRTVAMIEKLFF. The CDR3 DNA follows: TGTGCCAGCAGCCGGACTGTGGCGATGATTGAAAAACTGTTTTTT.

This clonotype was recorded many times. The chain employs TRBV15 and TRBJ2-7; D possibly corresponds to TRBD2 (6 bases). Germline V gene lookup returns CDR1 LNHNV and CDR2 YYDKDF (reference sequence). The CDR3 runs to 16 residues. Trimming cost V 1 base and J 3 bases, with 16 bases left between them. DNA of the CDR3: TGTGCCACCAGCAGAGCTCACGGGAGTCCCGACTACGAGCAGTACTTC. This codes for CATSRAHGSPDYEQYF. Variable domain in full (rest from reference TRBV15 and TRBJ2-7): DAMVIQNPRYQVTQFGKPVTLSCSQTLNHNVMYWYQQKSSQAPKLLFHYYDKDFNNEADTPDNFQSRRPNTSFCFLDIRSPGLGDTAMYLCATSRAHGSPDYEQYFGPGTRLTVT.

The genes are TRBV27 and TRBJ1-6, with D possibly being TRBD1 (5 bases). Deletions cut 7 bases from V and 9 bases from J, with 10 bases between. Looked up from germline, CDR1 is MNHEY and CDR2 is SMNVEV (reference sequence). This CDR3 contains 12 residues. The CDR3 DNA reads TGTGCCAGCACAGCAGGGTTTTCACCCCTCCACTTT. It is translated as CASTAGFSPLHF.

This clonotype was observed a few times. The chain has TRBV11-1 and TRBJ1-3, with D unresolved. Trimming left V 5 bases short and J 0 bases short, with 11 bases between. Germline CDR1 SGHAT, CDR2 FQDESV (reference sequence). This CDR3 has 15 residues. The CDR3 region is CASSPRLYSGNTIYF. The CDR3, as DNA: TGTGCCAGCAGCCCACGACTGTACTCTGGAAACACCATATATTTT.

In the case of this clonotype: A read error may account for a junction end that differs from germline. The genes are TRBV29-1 and TRBJ1-1; tentative D call: TRBD1 (6 bases). Germline CDR1 is SQVTM and CDR2 is ANQGSEA. The CDR3 has 15 amino acids. CDR3 protein: CSVDGTMKQDTEAFF. The CDR3 coding sequence is TGCAGCGTTGACGGGACAATGAAGCAGGACACTGAAGCCTTCTTT.

The chain has TRBV10-1 and TRBJ2-6; D is ambiguous. Between the trimmed V and J ends, which lost 6 bases and 0 bases, there was a span of 21 bases. Germline V gene data show CDR1 as WNHNN and CDR2 as SYGVQD (reference sequence). The CDR3 extends over 19 amino acids. CDR3 region: CASSQDPFRPSSGANVLTF. The CDR3, as DNA: TGCGCCAGCAGCCAAGATCCCTTCAGACCGAGCTCTGGGGCCAACGTCCTGACTTTC.

In this sample, this clonotype turned up many times. The J gene is TRBJ2-7, the V gene TRBV6-5, with 8 bases fitting TRBD1. This CDR3 is built from 13 residues. The V segment lost 6 bases and the J segment 7 bases; nucleotides outside the gene matches: 8. Germline values: CDR1 MNHEY, CDR2 SVGAGI. CDR3 coding DNA: TGTGCCAGCAGGTTGACAGGGGCAGGGGAGCAGTACTTC. It is translated as CASRLTGAGEQYF.

The CDR3 loop reads CSARGLAGAQETQYF. DNA of the CDR3: TGCAGTGCTAGAGGACTAGCGGGCGCCCAAGAGACCCAGTACTTC. The chain links TRBV20-1 to TRBJ2-5; 10 nucleotides match TRBD2. Germline V gene data show CDR1 as DFQATT and CDR2 as SNEGSKA (reference sequence). Trimming at V came to 1 base and at J to 1 base, leaving 3 bases not matched to a gene. This CDR3 is built from 15 residues.

The chain employs TRBV25-1 and TRBJ1-6; D remains ambiguous. Trimming pared 10 bases from V and 0 bases from J, leaving 13 bases between. This CDR3 is 15 amino acids long. Germline assignment: CDR1 MGHDK and CDR2 SYGVNS. CDR3: CANSLWGSYNSPLHF. CDR3 bases: TGTGCCAACAGCCTTTGGGGCTCCTATAATTCACCCCTCCACTTT.

The sample holds a few counts of this clonotype. J is TRBJ1-1 and V is TRBV20-1; unclear D gene. The V end lost 3 bases, the J end lost 0 bases, and 8 bases lay between the germline ends. The germline gives CDR1 DFQATT, CDR2 SNEGSKA (reference sequence). This CDR3 has 13 amino acids. The CDR3 DNA is TGCAGTGCTAGTAACACATTGAACACTGAAGCTTTCTTT. Translating it yields CSASNTLNTEAFF.

The chain recombines TRBV7-6 with TRBJ1-4, with 7 bases identical to TRBD1. V lost 5 bases to trimming and J lost 7 bases; unmatched junction nucleotides: 10. The CDR3 sequence is 15 residues long. The germline V gene has CDR1 SGHVS and CDR2 FNYEAQ. This CDR3 reads CASSVARDRGEKLFF. The DNA for the CDR3 is TGTGCCAGCAGCGTCGCACGGGACAGAGGTGAAAAACTGTTTTTT.

The chain has TRBV5-1 and TRBJ2-7; TRBD1 agrees at 10 bases. The CDR3 loop spans 14 amino acids. V lost 7 bases to trimming and J lost 1 base; unmatched junction nucleotides: 5. Germline V gene lookup returns CDR1 SGHRS and CDR2 YFSETQ. The chain's CDR3 is CASQRTGGSYEQYF. The CDR3 nucleotides are TGCGCCAGCCAACGGACAGGGGGATCCTACGAGCAGTACTTC.

This clonotype was counted ten times or more. Its ends do not fully match the called genes, so a read error is possible. The chain uses TRBV7-7 and TRBJ2-7; possibly TRBD2 for D (7 bases). The CDR3 runs 14 residues. CDR1 is SSHAT and CDR2 is FNYEAQ in the germline V gene (reference sequence). CDR3 bases: TGTGCTAGCAGCCAAGGGGGGGATTCCTACGAGCAGTACTTC. This encodes CASSQGGDSYEQYF.

V and J are TRBV19 and TRBJ2-3; weak D call: TRBD2 (6 bases). The CDR3 consists of 13 residues. Trimming shortened V by 9 bases and J by 6 bases, and 16 bases separated the two germline ends. CDR1 is LNHDA, CDR2 SQIVND, per germline (reference sequence). The CDR3, as DNA: TGTGCCAGCTTTGACGGAGGGGTCGATACGCAGTATTTT. It yields the protein CASFDGGVDTQYF. Complete variable domain (other parts from reference TRBV19 and TRBJ2-3): DGGITQSPKYLFRKEGQNVTLSCEQNLNHDAMYWYRQDPGQGLRLIYYSQIVNDFQKGDIAEGYSVSREKKESFPLTVTSAQKNPTAFYLCASFDGGVDTQYFGPGTRLTVL.

This CDR3 is CSATRTGWEKLFF. CDR3 nucleotide sequence: TGCAGTGCTACCCGGACAGGGTGGGAAAAACTGTTTTTT. The chain employs TRBV20-1 and TRBJ1-4; TRBD1 agrees at 8 bases. CDR1 is DFQATT and CDR2 is SNEGSKA in the germline V gene (reference sequence). The CDR3 covers 13 residues. V lost 4 bases and J lost 8; bases outside the gene matches: 6.

The rearrangement links TRBV7-8 to TRBJ1-4, with D perhaps matching TRBD1 (6 bases). The length of the CDR3 is 14 residues. Trimming took off 4 bases at V and 6 bases at J, with 12 bases between the two ends. Germline V gives CDR1 SGHVS, CDR2 FQNEAQ. CDR3 sequence reads: CASSYYRADEKLFF. DNA for the CDR3: TGTGCCAGCAGCTATTACAGGGCCGATGAAAAACTGTTTTTT. Variable domain in full (rest from reference TRBV7-8 and TRBJ1-4): GAGVSQSPRYKVAKRGQDVALRCDPISGHVSLFWYQQALGQGPEFLTYFQNEAQLDKSGLPSDRFFAERPEGSVSTLKIQRTQQEDSAVYLCASSYYRADEKLFFGSGTQLSVL.

The CDR3 nucleotides read TGTGCCAGCAGCTTAGTACGGTCCAACACCGGGGAGCTGTTTTTT. This gives the protein CASSLVRSNTGELFF. The genes are TRBV7-9 and TRBJ2-2, with unresolved D. This CDR3 is built from 15 residues. Deletions cut 1 base from V and 2 bases from J, with 8 bases between. Germline V lookup: CDR1 SEHNR, CDR2 FQNEAQ (reference sequence).

This clonotype appeared a single time. The rearrangement joins TRBV7-9 to TRBJ1-4; D is undetermined. CDR3 size: 14 residues. Germline CDR1 SEHNR, CDR2 FQNEAQ (reference sequence). The V end lost 0 bases, the J end lost 7 bases, and 9 bases lay between the germline ends. The CDR3 spells CASSLAGIGEKLFF. The CDR3 DNA follows: TGTGCCAGCAGCTTAGCGGGGATAGGTGAAAAACTGTTTTTT.

This chain joins TRBV6-4 and TRBJ1-2; D not resolved. Trimming took off 4 bases at V and 8 bases at J, with 14 bases between the two ends. The CDR3 totals 13 residues. Looked up from germline, CDR1 is MRHNA and CDR2 is SNTAGT. The CDR3 reads CASSGRPGRGYTF. DNA of the CDR3: TGTGCCAGCAGTGGCCGGCCCGGTCGGGGCTACACCTTC.

This clonotype was recorded a few times. The rearrangement links TRBV19 to TRBJ2-5; possibly TRBD1 or TRBD2 for D (5 bases each). Germline CDR1 and CDR2: LNHDA and SQIVND (reference sequence). Trimming left V 5 bases short and J 2 bases short, with 18 bases between. This CDR3 has 16 residues. The CDR3 is CASSYRGPPLQETQYF. For the CDR3, the DNA is TGTGCCAGTAGTTATAGGGGACCACCACTTCAAGAGACCCAGTACTTC.

The chain joins TRBV29-1 to TRBJ2-7, with D possibly matching TRBD2 (5 bases). Trimming pared 8 bases from V and 1 base from J, leaving 12 bases between. Germline-derived CDR1 and CDR2 are SQVTM and ANQGSEA. The CDR3 is 12 residues long. In DNA, the CDR3 is TGCAGCTACGGACCGGGGTCCTACGAGCAGTACTTC. Protein: CSYGPGSYEQYF.

V and J are TRBV7-2 and TRBJ1-2; 11 nucleotides line up with TRBD1. Germline assignment: CDR1 SGHTA and CDR2 FQGNSA. The V segment lost 8 bases and the J segment 5 bases; nucleotides outside the gene matches: 4. CDR3 length equals 13 residues. As DNA, the CDR3 is TGTGCCAGCCAGGACAGGGGGCGTTATGGCTACACCTTC. Protein: CASQDRGRYGYTF.

The CDR3 nucleotides are TGTGCCAGCAGCTTAGGAGGAGAGAACTATGGCTACACCTTC. It yields the protein CASSLGGENYGYTF. This chain connects TRBV7-9 to TRBJ1-2; D gene unclear. The CDR3 covers 14 residues. V dropped 1 base and J dropped 2 bases, with 8 bases sitting between them. CDR1 is SEHNR and CDR2 is FQNEAQ in the germline V gene (reference sequence).

This clonotype was detected ten times or more. The CDR3, as DNA: TGTGCCACCCACAGGGCGGCGGATTACACTGAAGCTTTCTTT. This gives the protein CATHRAADYTEAFF. The rearrangement links TRBV15 to TRBJ1-1; D perhaps matches TRBD1 (6 bases). This CDR3 spans 14 amino acids. CDR1 LNHNV and CDR2 YYDKDF come from the germline V gene (reference sequence). Trimming cost V 8 bases and J 3 bases, with 16 bases left between them.

A word on this clonotype: With a much larger clone just one base away, this may be a read error. The chain couples TRBV10-3 to TRBJ1-6; D unresolved. This CDR3 has 13 residues. CDR1 ENHRY and CDR2 SYGVKD come from the germline V gene. V lost 10 bases and J 11 bases, leaving 18 bases between the germline ends. The CDR3 loop is CATSRGRNTPLHF. DNA for the CDR3: TGTGCCACCAGCCGAGGGCGGAATACACCCCTCCACTTT.

The V and J genes are TRBV11-2 and TRBJ1-2, with a weak D call TRBD1 (6 bases). The CDR3 is 15 amino acids. Germline CDR1 reads SGHAT; CDR2 reads FQNNGV. V lost 4 bases and J lost 6, with 18 bases in between. Here the CDR3 DNA reads TGTGCCAGCAGCTACGGGGGGGGCATACGTGATGGCTACACCTTC. The encoded protein is CASSYGGGIRDGYTF. The variable domain in full, completed from reference TRBV11-2 and TRBJ1-2, reads EAGVAQSPRYKIIEKRQSVAFWCNPISGHATLYWYQQILGQGPKLLIQFQNNGVVDDSQLPKDRFSAERLKGVDSTLKIQPAKLEDSAVYLCASSYGGGIRDGYTFGSGTRLTVV.

Ten or more counts support this clonotype. The CDR3 coding sequence is TGCAGCGTTGTGGAGAGGGGGGGAGTTGGTGGCTACACCTTC. This codes for CSVVERGGVGGYTF. This rearrangement joins TRBV29-1 to TRBJ1-2, with D possibly matching TRBD1 (6 bases). This CDR3 has 14 amino acids. From germline, CDR1 is SQVTM and CDR2 ANQGSEA. Trimming cost V 4 bases and J 7 bases, with 19 bases left between them.